Listed here are 17 T cell receptor beta chains from one sample, sequenced in a study of regulatory and conventional T cells in RAG deficiency. Here immunoSEQ multiplex PCR was the method, and the copy in TCRdb shows in-frame clones only, minus some. The table includes over 15,000 clones, 80% to 90% detected once. The sorted regulatory T cells were CD4+, CD25-high and CD127-low, with genomic DNA sequenced. The sample also formed part of further work on regulatory T cells. From that study: Primers: 52 TRBV forward and 13 TRBJ reverse.

The sample was Tregs sorted from blood. The receptors were sampled from a human donor in good health.

This chain uses TRBV5-1 with TRBJ1-1; no firm D call. This CDR3 has 14 amino acids. Germline assignment: CDR1 SGHRS and CDR2 YFSETQ. The V and J ends lost 4 bases and 4 bases respectively, with 14 bases between them. CDR3 DNA: TGCGCCAGCAGCCCTAGCGGGGAGTTCACTGAAGCTTTCTTT. Translated, it gives CASSPSGEFTEAFF.

V is TRBV7-2 and J is TRBJ1-6, with 8 positions matching TRBD1. J lost 6 bases, V lost 5 bases, and 6 bases had no gene match. The CDR3 sequence is 15 residues long. Germline lookup yields CDR1 SGHTA and CDR2 FQGNSA. The CDR3 DNA reads TGTGCCAGCAGCACCGATGACAGGGGTAATTCACCCCTCCACTTT. Its translation is CASSTDDRGNSPLHF. Supplemented by reference TRBV7-2 and TRBJ1-6, the full variable domain reads GAGVSQSPSNKVTEKGKDVELRCDPISGHTALYWYRQSLGQGLEFLIYFQGNSAPDKSGLPSDRFSAERTGGSVSTLTIQRTQQEDSAVYLCASSTDDRGNSPLHFGNGTRLTVT.

The chain recombines TRBV7-6 with TRBJ1-3, with D uncertain. The germline V and J ends were trimmed by 5 bases and 4 bases, with 15 bases remaining between them. CDR3 length: 15 residues. From germline, CDR1 is SGHVS and CDR2 FNYEAQ. The CDR3: CASSHGLRSGNTIYF. CDR3 DNA sequence: TGTGCCAGCAGCCACGGACTTCGTTCCGGAAACACCATATATTTT.

The chain uses TRBV25-1 and TRBJ2-1; 10 nucleotides line up with TRBD2. Per the germline V gene, CDR1 is MGHDK and CDR2 is SYGVNS. This CDR3 contains 16 residues. Unmatched junction bases numbered 4, after V lost 2 bases and J lost 3 bases. The CDR3 sequence: CASSESSGRRYNEQFF. As DNA, the CDR3 is TGTGCCAGCAGTGAAAGTAGCGGGAGGCGCTACAATGAGCAGTTCTTC.

This rearrangement joins TRBV29-1 to TRBJ1-1, with a possible D match to TRBD1 (6 bases). V gave up 3 bases and J gave up 7 bases, with 15 bases separating them. CDR3 size: 13 residues. Germline values: CDR1 SQVTM, CDR2 ANQGSEA. CDR3 in DNA: TGCAGCGTTGATCGGGGGACAACAAGTGAAGCTTTCTTT. Translating gives CSVDRGTTSEAFF.

Written as DNA, the CDR3 is TGTGCCAGCAGTGATCCTTCAGGGACCTATGGCTACACCTTC. Translated, it gives CASSDPSGTYGYTF. The rearrangement joins TRBV6-5 to TRBJ1-2, with D possibly being TRBD1 (5 bases). Germline CDR1 is MNHEY and CDR2 is SVGAGI. The length of the CDR3 is 14 residues. Between the trimmed V and J ends, which lost 5 bases and 4 bases, there was a span of 14 bases.

V usage is TRBV5-8 and J usage is TRBJ1-6; D gene uncertain. The CDR3 loop spans 15 amino acids. Deletions cut 0 bases from V and 1 base from J, with 5 bases between. Germline-derived CDR1 and CDR2 are SGHTS and YDEGEE. This chain's CDR3 is CASSLALSYNSPLHF. CDR3 DNA sequence: TGTGCCAGCAGCTTGGCTCTTTCCTATAATTCACCCCTCCACTTT.

As regards this clone: One end of the junction fails to match germline, which may point to a read error. This chain joins TRBV12-5 and TRBJ1-1; no reliable D call. CDR1 and CDR2 from the germline V gene are LGHNT and FRNRAP. The CDR3 extends over 13 amino acids. The CDR3 spells CASGPWSNSEAFF. The CDR3 nucleotides are TGTGCTAGTGGTCCGTGGAGCAACAGTGAAGCTTTCTTT.

The chain couples TRBV2 to TRBJ2-3; TRBD1 matches 10 bases. V dropped 6 bases and J dropped 0; count of bases not matched to a gene: 3. This CDR3 spans 15 amino acids. The germline V gene encodes CDR1 SNHLY and CDR2 FYNNEI. CDR3 sequence: CASSGQGVSTDTQYF. The CDR3 coding sequence is TGTGCCAGCAGCGGACAGGGGGTGAGCACAGATACGCAGTATTTT.

The J gene is TRBJ1-2, the V gene TRBV5-1; D unclear. V was shortened by 4 bases and J by 8 bases, with 12 bases between the two germline ends. Germline CDR1 is SGHRS and CDR2 is YFSETQ. This CDR3 has 12 residues. Here the CDR3 reads CASSTDQYGYTF. The DNA for the CDR3 is TGCGCCAGCAGCACGGACCAATACGGCTACACCTTC.

CDR3 sequence: CASSPWTAEETQYF. The DNA for the CDR3 is TGTGCCAGCAGCCCTTGGACAGCGGAAGAGACCCAGTACTTC. This chain uses TRBV7-9 with TRBJ2-5, with a weak D call TRBD1 (6 bases). Germline V gene lookup returns CDR1 SEHNR and CDR2 FQNEAQ (reference sequence). Trimming stripped 5 bases from V and 3 bases from J, with 13 bases between. The length of the CDR3 is 14 residues.

The rearrangement joins TRBV19 to TRBJ2-6, with 8 nucleotides matching TRBD1. J gave up 0 bases and V 8 bases, and 15 bases lay outside the gene matches. This CDR3 has 19 amino acids. CDR1 LNHDA and CDR2 SQIVND come from the germline V gene (reference sequence). CDR3 bases: TGTGCCAGTCGGGACAGGACTGGGTTGGGAAACTCTGGGGCCAACGTCCTGACTTTC. It specifies CASRDRTGLGNSGANVLTF.

The chain recombines TRBV19 with TRBJ2-1; 12 nucleotides agree with TRBD2. CDR3 size: 17 residues. The V and J ends lost 2 bases and 7 bases, in that order; junction bases with no gene match: 9. Looked up from germline, CDR1 is LNHDA and CDR2 is SQIVND (reference sequence). The CDR3 DNA reads as TGTGCCAGTAGTATATCGACTAGCGGGAGACCTCTTAATGAGCAGTTCTTC. Protein sequence: CASSISTSGRPLNEQFF.

This chain links TRBV5-1 with TRBJ1-2; D remains unclear. CDR3 size: 14 residues. Germline CDR1 is SGHRS and CDR2 is YFSETQ. Trimming cost V 4 bases and J 0 bases, with 10 bases left between them. The CDR3 spells CASSRETANYGYTF. The CDR3 DNA reads TGCGCCAGCAGCAGGGAAACAGCTAACTATGGCTACACCTTC.

The V call is TRBV6-9, the J call TRBJ2-7, with 8 bases that match TRBD2. V dropped 6 bases and J dropped 4; count of bases not matched to a gene: 11. In germline, CDR1 is MNHGY, CDR2 SVAAGI. The CDR3 is 15 residues long. DNA of the CDR3: TGTGCCAGCAGATCCCCAACTAGCGGCCTTTACGAGCAGTACTTC. As protein: CASRSPTSGLYEQYF.

This chain links TRBV28 with TRBJ2-3, with TRBD1 identical over 8 bases. The V gene's germline CDR1 is MDHEN and CDR2 SYDVKM. Germline trimming cut 5 bases from V and 3 bases from J; bases unmatched to any gene: 7. The CDR3 consists of 15 residues. The CDR3 loop reads CASSNYGQGTDTQYF. CDR3 nucleotide sequence: TGTGCCAGCAGTAACTACGGACAGGGAACAGATACGCAGTATTTT.

V and J are TRBV19 and TRBJ1-3, with TRBD1 as a possible D gene (5 bases). Germline V gene sequence: CDR1 LNHDA, CDR2 SQIVND (reference sequence). CDR3 length: 15 residues. The V end lost 1 base, the J end lost 7 bases, and 14 bases lay between the germline ends. The CDR3 is CASSIVGLVGNTIYF. CDR3 in DNA: TGTGCCAGTAGTATAGTGGGACTCGTCGGGAACACCATATATTTT.